The present TCR beta chain was sequenced within a study of blood T cell repertoires in COVID-19. Study-level information: From the United States, Italy and Spain came samples of acute and convalescent COVID-19.

The CDR3 covers 15 residues. Germline CDR1 reads LGHDT; CDR2 reads YNNKEL (reference sequence). The V gene lost 0 bases and the J gene lost 6 bases, with 14 bases spanning the gap. In the source study's methods: Reference gene primer amplification gave estimated nucleated cell counts. Clones were read by immunoSEQ multiplex PCR, and TCRdb kept only the in-frame ones, dropping some. V and J calls and clone size are as listed in that table; D and trimming were resolved from the DNA. The sample holds approximately 200,000 clones, approximately 85% seen once. Sequencing was performed on peripheral blood. The chain is built from TRBV3-1 (or the pseudogene TRBV3-2) and TRBJ1-2; weak D call: TRBD1 (6 bases). This receptor was taken from a middle-aged man who had recovered from COVID-19. CDR3 protein: CASSQDRWGGHGYTF. DNA for the CDR3: TGTGCCAGCAGCCAAGATCGGTGGGGGGGGCATGGCTACACCTTC.